These T cell receptor beta chains were read from a single sample in a study of regulatory T cells in long-lasting Graves disease. MiXCR was run by TCRdb on the multiplex PCR reads, yielding one entry per CDR3 protein. The sample shows fewer than 550,000 distinct CDR3 sequences, about 16% of them seen only once. The data were also submitted as part of a second study, on T cells in Graves' hyperthyroidism and ophthalmopathy.

This material consisted of peripheral blood mononuclear cells (PBMCs), taken at new diagnosis, from a patient treated with antithyroid drugs. These receptors were taken from a woman aged 35 to 60 with Graves disease. Both conserved end residues are part of each CDR3. The D gene is left open where the match is weak. Clone size appears in some rows only: once, few, many, or a class for an expanded clone.

size,V,D,J,DNA,CDR3
many,TRBV5-5,-,TRBJ2-5,TGTGCCAGCAGCGAAACAAAGGGGCCAGAGACCCAGTACTTC,CASSETKGPETQYF
few,TRBV11-3,-,TRBJ2-7,TGTGCCAGCAGCTTAGATGAGAACGAGCAGTACTTC,CASSLDENEQYF
few,TRBV5-1,TRBD1,TRBJ2-1,TGCGCCAGCAGATCTGCCACCGGGACAGGGTGGAATGAGCAGTTCTTC,CASRSATGTGWNEQFF
many,TRBV7-2,-,TRBJ1-4,TGTGCCAGCAGCCCCAACCTCGGGACACCCGCTAATGAAAAACTGTTTTTT,CASSPNLGTPANEKLFF
many,TRBV2,-,TRBJ2-6,TGTGCCAGCAGTGGGCAGGGATCTGGGGCCAACGTCCTGACTTTC,CASSGQGSGANVLTF
many,TRBV6-1,-,TRBJ1-5,TGTGCCAGCACCGGACAGACGGTACAGCCCCAGCATTTT,CASTGQTVQPQHF
many,TRBV5-1,TRBD1,TRBJ2-1,TGCGCCAGCAGCGAGGGGACAGGGTACAATGAGCAGTTCTTC,CASSEGTGYNEQFF
many,TRBV6-2/TRBV6-3,-,TRBJ1-1,TGTGCCAGCACCGTCACAGGGAACACTGAAGCTTTCTTT,CASTVTGNTEAFF
many,TRBV7-3,-,TRBJ1-1,TGTGCCAGCAGCTTAGAATTGTACACTGAAGCTTTCTTT,CASSLELYTEAFF
few,TRBV19,-,TRBJ2-2,TGTGCCAGTAGTGTTCAACCGAACACCGGGGAGCTGTTTTTT,CASSVQPNTGELFF
many,TRBV7-3,-,TRBJ2-5,TGTGCCAGCAGTACTAGCCCGCACGAGACCCAGTACTTC,CASSTSPHETQYF
-,TRBV2,-,TRBJ1-1,TGTGCCAGCAGTGTCCAGGGCACCAAAACCGGGGAAGCTTTCTTT,CASSVQGTKTGEAFF
many,TRBV11-2,-,TRBJ2-7,TGTGCCAGCAGCTCCCTATCTGTCAGATACGAGCAGTACTTC,CASSSLSVRYEQYF
-,TRBV9,-,TRBJ1-3,TGTGCCAGCAGCGTAGGTCCCGGCGCTGGAAACACCATATATTTT,CASSVGPGAGNTIYF
few,TRBV3-1,TRBD2,TRBJ2-7,TGTGCCAGCAGCGGGACTAGCGGGGGGGCCTACGAGCAGTACTTC,CASSGTSGGAYEQYF
-,TRBV7-2,-,TRBJ1-5,TGTGCCAGCAGCGCCTCATGGTTGGGCAATCAGCCCCAGCATTTT,CASSASWLGNQPQHF
-,TRBV18,-,TRBJ2-7,TGTGCCAGCTCACCAGTTTCCAGTAAGAACTACGAGCAGTACTTC,CASSPVSSKNYEQYF
-,TRBV7-9,-,TRBJ1-1,TGTGCCAGCAGCCCCACCTTGGGGGCTCGAAACACTGAAGCTTTCTTT,CASSPTLGARNTEAFF
few,TRBV5-1,-,TRBJ2-6,TGCGCCAGCACCAAGACAGGCTCTGGGGCCAACGTCCTGACTTTC,CASTKTGSGANVLTF
-,TRBV6-2/TRBV6-3,-,TRBJ2-5,TGTGCCAGCAGTTACTCGGCATCCCTACAAGAGACCCAGTACTTC,CASSYSASLQETQYF
-,TRBV7-9,-,TRBJ1-2,TGTGCCAGCGGGAGTTCCCCATGGGGCTACACCTTC,CASGSSPWGYTF
few,TRBV5-1,-,TRBJ1-5,TGCGCCAGCAGCTTGGATGGGTCCATTCAGCCCCAGCATTTT,CASSLDGSIQPQHF
many,TRBV3-1,TRBD1,TRBJ1-2,TGTGCCAGCAGCCAAGGATTTCGGACAGGGGTCGGCTACACCTTC,CASSQGFRTGVGYTF
many,TRBV20-1,-,TRBJ2-3,TGCAGTGCTAGTACAGACGGTACGCAGTATTTT,CSASTDGTQYF
many,TRBV3-1,TRBD1,TRBJ2-7,TGTGCCAGCAGCCCGACAGGGGCTACCTACGAGCAGTACTTC,CASSPTGATYEQYF
-,TRBV19,TRBD1,TRBJ1-2,TGTGCCAGTAGTCCCCAGGACAGGCGTAACTATGGCTACACCTTC,CASSPQDRRNYGYTF
many,TRBV28,-,TRBJ1-5,TGTGCCAGCAGTTTATTGAGGGAAGGCAATCAGCCCCAGCATTTT,CASSLLREGNQPQHF
many,TRBV30,-,TRBJ1-6,TGTGCCTGTCCACACCGGGAGGATAATTCACCCCTCCACTTT,CACPHREDNSPLHF
few,TRBV7-8,TRBD1,TRBJ2-1,TGTGCCAGCAGCCCAGGGGGCCGTGAGCAGTTCTTC,CASSPGGREQFF
-,TRBV28,-,TRBJ2-1,TGTGCCAGCACAAGCGGAGGGCCCTACAATGAGCAGTTCTTC,CASTSGGPYNEQFF
many,TRBV6-1,-,TRBJ2-7,TGTGCCAGCAGTGAGAGCCACTGGGATCTCGAGCAGTACTTC,CASSESHWDLEQYF
few,TRBV7-9,TRBD1,TRBJ2-5,TGTGCCAGCATTGACAGGGGCGACTGGGGGGAGACCCAGTACTTC,CASIDRGDWGETQYF
many,TRBV9,-,TRBJ1-2,TGTGCCAGCAGCGTAGATCCGGGGACTAACTATGGCTACACCTTC,CASSVDPGTNYGYTF
once,TRBV14,TRBD1,TRBJ1-4,TGTGCCGGCAGCCCGGGACAGGGTCGGTCTTTGTACGAAAAACTGTTTTTT,CAGSPGQGRSLYEKLFF
many,TRBV2,-,TRBJ1-3,TGTGCCAGCAGTGAAACCTCCGGAAACACCATATATTTT,CASSETSGNTIYF
few,TRBV6-1,-,TRBJ1-5,TGTGCCATCGAGAGCGGAAGGGGCAATCAGCCCCAGCATTTT,CAIESGRGNQPQHF
-,TRBV5-1,-,TRBJ1-2,TGCGCCAGCAGCTCCTCCGGGGGTCAGAGCTATGGCTACACCTTC,CASSSSGGQSYGYTF
few,TRBV5-1,TRBD1,TRBJ1-1,TGCGCCAGCAGCTGGGGGACAGGGGGCGCGGTTTTGCGAGCTTTCTTT,CASSWGTGGAVLRAFF
many,TRBV28,-,TRBJ2-3,TGTGCCAGCAGTTTGGTGGGCTCGCAGTATTTT,CASSLVGSQYF
few,TRBV6-1,TRBD1,TRBJ1-5,TGTGCCACAAGAAAGCAGGGGGCGGGACAGCCCCAGCATTTT,CATRKQGAGQPQHF
few,TRBV14,-,TRBJ2-7,TGTGCCAGCAGCCAAGGCACAGTCTCCGCTGGAGAGTACTTC,CASSQGTVSAGEYF